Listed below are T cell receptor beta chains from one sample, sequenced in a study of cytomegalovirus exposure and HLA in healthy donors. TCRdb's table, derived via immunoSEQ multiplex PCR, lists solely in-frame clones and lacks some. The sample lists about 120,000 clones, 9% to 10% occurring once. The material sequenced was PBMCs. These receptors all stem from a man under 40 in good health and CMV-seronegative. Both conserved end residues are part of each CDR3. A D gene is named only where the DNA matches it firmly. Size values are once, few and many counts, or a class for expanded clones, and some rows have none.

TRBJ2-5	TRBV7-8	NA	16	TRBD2	CASRNLAAGGGGAQYF	TGTGCCAGCCGAAACCTAGCAGCCGGGGGGGGAGGGGCCCAGTACTTC
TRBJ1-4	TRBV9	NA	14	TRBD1	CASSVGQGPEKLFF	TGTGCCAGCAGCGTAGGACAGGGACCCGAAAAACTGTTTTTT
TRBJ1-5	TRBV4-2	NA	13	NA	CASSQGLNQPQHF	TGTGCCAGCAGCCAGGGACTAAATCAGCCCCAGCATTTT
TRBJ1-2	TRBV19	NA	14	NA	CASTFSGVDYGYTF	TGTGCCAGTACCTTTTCCGGGGTAGATTATGGCTACACCTTC
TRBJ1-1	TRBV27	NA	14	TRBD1	CASSPQGAGTEAFF	TGTGCCAGCAGTCCACAGGGGGCGGGCACTGAAGCTTTCTTT
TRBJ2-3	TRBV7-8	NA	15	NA	CASSLEPGFMETQYF	TGTGCCAGCAGCTTAGAACCGGGGTTCATGGAAACGCAGTATTTT
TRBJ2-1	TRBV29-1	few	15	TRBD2	CSAHPGTSGYNEQFF	TGCAGCGCCCACCCTGGGACTAGCGGGTACAATGAGCAGTTCTTC
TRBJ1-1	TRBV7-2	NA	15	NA	CASSRFRDIFAEAFF	TGTGCCAGCAGCAGGTTCCGGGACATCTTCGCTGAAGCTTTCTTT
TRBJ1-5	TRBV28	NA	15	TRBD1	CASSPDRGRSQPQHF	TGTGCCAGCAGCCCCGACAGGGGGCGATCACAGCCCCAGCATTTT
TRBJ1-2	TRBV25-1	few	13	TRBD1	CASTEDRGYGYTF	TGTGCCAGCACAGAGGACAGGGGCTATGGCTACACCTTC
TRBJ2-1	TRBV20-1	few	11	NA	CSATPRNEQFF	TGCAGTGCCACCCCGAGAAATGAGCAGTTCTTC
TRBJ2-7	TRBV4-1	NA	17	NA	CASSQAPQAGGLYEQYF	TGCGCCAGCAGCCAAGCCCCCCAAGCAGGCGGACTCTACGAGCAGTACTTC
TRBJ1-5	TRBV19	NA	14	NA	CASSIETGRGPQHF	TGTGCCAGTAGTATAGAAACAGGAAGAGGGCCCCAGCATTTT
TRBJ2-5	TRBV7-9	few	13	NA	CASSPSGGETQYF	TGTGCCAGCAGCCCTTCTGGAGGCGAGACCCAGTACTTC
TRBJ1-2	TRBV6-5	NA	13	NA	CASSYSGAGGYTF	TGTGCCAGCAGTTACTCGGGCGCAGGCGGCTACACCTTC
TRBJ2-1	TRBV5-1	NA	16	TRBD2	CASTEASGRDYNEQFF	TGCGCCAGCACAGAGGCTAGCGGGAGGGATTACAATGAGCAGTTCTTC
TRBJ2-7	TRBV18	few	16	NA	CASSPPSGVSSYEQYF	TGTGCCAGCTCACCACCGTCCGGGGTTTCCTCCTACGAGCAGTACTTC
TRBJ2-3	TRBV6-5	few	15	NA	CASTESGSRTDTQYF	TGTGCCAGCACCGAATCCGGATCTAGGACAGATACGCAGTATTTT
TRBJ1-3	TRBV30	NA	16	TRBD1	CAWRNAGQFSGNTIYF	TGTGCCTGGAGAAACGCGGGACAGTTCTCTGGAAACACCATATATTTT
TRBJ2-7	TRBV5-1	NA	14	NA	CASSLEGFDYEQYF	TGCGCCAGCAGCTTGGAGGGGTTTGACTACGAGCAGTACTTC
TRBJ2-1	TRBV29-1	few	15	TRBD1	CSVRGGTGNYNEQFF	TGCAGCGTGAGGGGCGGGACAGGGAACTACAATGAGCAGTTCTTC
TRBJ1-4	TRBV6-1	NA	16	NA	CASSDRGAGPGEKLFF	TGTGCCAGCAGTGATCGGGGTGCGGGGCCAGGTGAAAAACTGTTTTTT
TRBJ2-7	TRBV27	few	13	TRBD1	CASSSRGFYEQYF	TGTGCCAGCAGTTCCAGGGGGTTCTACGAGCAGTACTTC
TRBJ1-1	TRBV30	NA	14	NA	CAWSTGHGNTEAFF	TGTGCCTGGAGTACGGGTCATGGGAACACTGAAGCTTTCTTT
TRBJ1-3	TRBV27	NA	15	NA	CASSPTNPRENTIYF	TGTGCCAGCAGTCCGACAAATCCGCGAGAAAACACCATATATTTT
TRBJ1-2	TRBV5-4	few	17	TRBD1	CASRGGQPKGGSYGYTF	TGTGCCAGCAGGGGGGGACAGCCTAAAGGGGGTTCCTATGGCTACACCTTC
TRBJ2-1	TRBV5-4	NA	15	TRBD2	CASSLAGGSFHEQFF	TGTGCCAGCAGCTTGGCGGGCGGGAGTTTCCATGAGCAGTTCTTC
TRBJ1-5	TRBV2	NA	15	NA	CASSLGLMAHQPQHF	TGTGCCAGCAGTCTAGGACTCATGGCCCATCAGCCCCAGCATTTT
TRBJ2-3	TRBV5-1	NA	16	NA	CASSLIVRGSTDTQYF	TGCGCCAGCAGCTTGATTGTCCGGGGGAGCACAGATACGCAGTATTTT
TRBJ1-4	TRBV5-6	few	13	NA	CASSSYAGEKLFF	TGTGCCAGCAGCTCTTACGCGGGGGAAAAACTGTTTTTT
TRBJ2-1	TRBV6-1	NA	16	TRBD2	CASSEELAGDRNEQFF	TGTGCCAGCAGTGAAGAACTAGCGGGAGATCGCAATGAGCAGTTCTTC
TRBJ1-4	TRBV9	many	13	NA	CAIWGVFLQKLFF	TGTGCCATCTGGGGAGTCTTTTTGCAAAAACTGTTTTTT
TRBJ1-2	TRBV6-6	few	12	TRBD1	CASTQDREGYTF	TGTGCCAGCACCCAGGACAGGGAGGGCTACACCTTC
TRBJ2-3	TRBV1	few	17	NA	CTSSHGLAGGSTDTQYF	TGCACCAGCAGCCACGGACTAGCGGGAGGGAGCACAGATACGCAGTATTTT
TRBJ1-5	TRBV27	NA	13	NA	CASSLESNQPQHF	TGTGCCAGCAGTTTGGAGAGCAATCAGCCCCAGCATTTT
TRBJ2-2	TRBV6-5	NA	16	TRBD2	CASSYLGLRNTGELFF	TGTGCCAGCAGTTACCTGGGACTACGAAACACCGGGGAGCTGTTTTTT
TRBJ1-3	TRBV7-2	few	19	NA	CASSFAYGRQFISGNTIYF	TGTGCCAGCAGCTTCGCCTACGGGAGGCAGTTCATCTCTGGAAACACCATATATTTT
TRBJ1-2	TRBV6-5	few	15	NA	CASSYLNRARYGYTF	TGTGCCAGCAGTTACTTGAACAGGGCGCGATATGGCTACACCTTC
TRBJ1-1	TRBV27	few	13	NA	CASSLYYRTEAFF	TGTGCCAGCAGTTTATATTATCGCACTGAAGCTTTCTTT
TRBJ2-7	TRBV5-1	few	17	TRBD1	CASSLVPGTGAPYEQYF	TGCGCCAGCAGCTTGGTACCCGGGACAGGGGCCCCCTACGAGCAGTACTTC
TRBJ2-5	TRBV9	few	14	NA	CASSVGGERETQYF	TGTGCCAGCAGCGTAGGAGGCGAGAGGGAGACCCAGTACTTC
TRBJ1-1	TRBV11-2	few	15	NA	CASILGGGGSTEAFF	TGTGCCAGCATCCTAGGAGGCGGGGGTAGCACTGAAGCTTTCTTT
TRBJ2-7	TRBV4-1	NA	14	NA	CASSQEREVDEQYF	TGCGCCAGCAGCCAAGAACGCGAGGTGGACGAGCAGTACTTC
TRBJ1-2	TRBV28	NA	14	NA	CASTPMGPRGGYTF	TGTGCCAGCACCCCGATGGGCCCAAGGGGTGGCTACACCTTC
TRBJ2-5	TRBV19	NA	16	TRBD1	CASSTPGQGAQETQYF	TGTGCCAGTAGTACCCCGGGACAGGGGGCCCAAGAGACCCAGTACTTC
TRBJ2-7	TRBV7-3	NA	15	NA	CASSERGGRIYEQYF	TGTGCCAGCAGCGAAAGGGGGGGGCGGATCTACGAGCAGTACTTC
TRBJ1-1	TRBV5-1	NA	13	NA	CASSLFDQGEAFF	TGCGCCAGCAGCCTCTTCGACCAGGGAGAAGCTTTCTTT
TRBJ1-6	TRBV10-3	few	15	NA	CAISEQGPDNSPLHF	TGTGCCATCAGTGAGCAGGGCCCAGATAATTCACCCCTCCACTTT
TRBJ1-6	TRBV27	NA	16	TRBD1	CASSRSQGAGNSPLHF	TGTGCCAGCAGTCGATCCCAGGGGGCGGGAAATTCACCCCTCCACTTT
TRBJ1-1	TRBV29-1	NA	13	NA	CSVGVGVNTEAFF	TGCAGCGTTGGAGTGGGCGTTAACACTGAAGCTTTCTTT
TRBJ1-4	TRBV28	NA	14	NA	CASRRSSPNEKLFF	TGTGCCAGCAGGAGGTCCTCCCCTAATGAAAAACTGTTTTTT
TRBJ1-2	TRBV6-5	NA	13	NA	CASSYSNRDGYTF	TGTGCCAGCAGTTACTCGAACAGGGATGGCTACACCTTC
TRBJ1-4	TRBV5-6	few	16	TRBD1	CASSTRQGATNEKLFF	TGTGCCAGCAGCACCCGACAGGGCGCAACTAATGAAAAACTGTTTTTT
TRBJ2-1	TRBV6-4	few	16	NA	CASSDSMGGAGGEQFF	TGTGCCAGCAGTGACTCGATGGGGGGGGCGGGCGGTGAGCAGTTCTTC
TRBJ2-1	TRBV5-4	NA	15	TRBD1	CASSARTGAGNEQFF	TGTGCCAGCAGCGCGAGGACAGGGGCTGGGAATGAGCAGTTCTTC
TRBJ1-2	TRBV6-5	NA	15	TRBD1	CASSYYTGGNYGYTF	TGTGCCAGCAGTTACTATACAGGGGGTAACTATGGCTACACCTTC
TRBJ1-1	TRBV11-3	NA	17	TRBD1	CASGGRWDRSENTEAFF	TGTGCCAGCGGGGGACGTTGGGACAGGTCCGAAAACACTGAAGCTTTCTTT
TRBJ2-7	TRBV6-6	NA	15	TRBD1	CASTPGTGGIYEQYF	TGTGCCAGCACTCCTGGGACAGGAGGAATCTACGAGCAGTACTTC
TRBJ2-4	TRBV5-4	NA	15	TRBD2	CASSAGLGEGDIQYF	TGTGCCAGCAGCGCGGGACTAGGGGAGGGGGACATTCAGTACTTC